This passage covers 24 T cell receptor beta chains from one sample sequenced in a study of cytomegalovirus exposure and HLA in healthy donors. Primers for the PCR totalled 60 Vbeta and 13 Jbeta. Clones were sequenced by immunoSEQ multiplex PCR, and TCRdb holds only the in-frame ones, with some missing. The data hold more than 95,000 clones, with 76% observed a single time. Source material: PBMCs. These receptors originate from a woman aged 18-29 years in good health and CMV-seropositive.

The V call is TRBV15, the J call TRBJ2-4; TRBD2 matches 16 bases. This CDR3 comprises 21 residues. CDR1 LNHNV and CDR2 YYDKDF come from the germline V gene (reference sequence). Trimming took 0 bases from V and 1 from J; bases not matched to a gene: 9. CDR3 in DNA: TGTGCCACCAGCAGAGAGGCCGGGACTAGCGGGGGGGCTTGGGCCAAAAACATTCAGTACTTC. Its translation: CATSREAGTSGGAWAKNIQYF.

The chain links TRBV11-2 to TRBJ2-7; 8 positions match TRBD1. V lost 5 bases to trimming and J lost 7 bases; unmatched junction nucleotides: 13. The CDR3 is made up of 15 amino acids. Germline V CDR1 and CDR2: SGHAT, FQNNGV. The DNA of the CDR3 is TGTGCCAGCAGCACAGGACAGGGTGGGTTGAGGGAGCAGTACTTC. Protein: CASSTGQGGLREQYF.

The gene calls are TRBV27 and TRBJ2-3; 13 bases are shared with TRBD2. Germline assignment: CDR1 MNHEY and CDR2 SMNVEV (reference sequence). V was clipped by 5 bases and J by 0 bases; unmatched bases: 8. This CDR3 region has 18 residues. The CDR3 coding sequence is TGTGCCAGCAGTCATCAGACTAGCGGGAGGCCGAGCACAGATACGCAGTATTTT. Translating it yields CASSHQTSGRPSTDTQYF.

The V and J genes are TRBV12-5 and TRBJ2-1, with D perhaps TRBD1 (5 bases). This CDR3 comprises 15 residues. V gave up 1 base and J gave up 3 bases, with 10 bases separating them. Germline values: CDR1 LGHNT, CDR2 FRNRAP. As DNA, the CDR3 is TGTGCTAGTGGTTTGGGACAGTCAAACTACAATGAGCAGTTCTTC. This encodes CASGLGQSNYNEQFF.

The chain couples TRBV7-2 to TRBJ1-1; tentatively, D is TRBD1 (5 bases). The CDR3 has 16 residues. Between the trimmed V and J ends, which lost 5 bases and 1 base, there was a span of 17 bases. Germline CDR1 is SGHTA and CDR2 is FQGNSA. The CDR3 spells CASSRSAGWENTEAFF. CDR3 sequence (DNA): TGTGCCAGCAGCCGATCAGCAGGGTGGGAGAACACTGAAGCTTTCTTT.

The CDR3 DNA reads as TGTGCCAGTAGTATTGTAGAGGGGACTAGGGATGGCTACACCTTC. As protein: CASSIVEGTRDGYTF. The chain uses TRBV19 and TRBJ1-2, with D possibly TRBD1 on 5 matching bases. This CDR3 is built from 15 residues. V dropped 3 bases and J dropped 6 bases, with 17 bases sitting between them. Germline CDR1 and CDR2: LNHDA and SQIVND (reference sequence).

This chain uses TRBV7-9 with TRBJ2-5; D is perhaps TRBD1 (6 bases). Trimming left V 5 bases short and J 2 bases short, with 12 bases between. Germline V gives CDR1 SEHNR, CDR2 FQNEAQ (reference sequence). This CDR3 comprises 14 residues. CDR3 amino acids: CASSQVGAQETQYF. The CDR3 DNA reads TGTGCCAGCAGCCAAGTGGGGGCTCAAGAGACCCAGTACTTC.

The chain recombines TRBV7-9 with TRBJ2-7, with no clear D. Looked up from germline, CDR1 is SEHNR and CDR2 is FQNEAQ (reference sequence). This CDR3 spans 17 amino acids. Trimming left V 7 bases short and J 2 bases short, with 24 bases between. The CDR3, as DNA: TGTGCCAGCAACCTAAAGCCCCACCCCCCTGGTCCCTACGAGCAGTACTTC. Encoded protein: CASNLKPHPPGPYEQYF.

V and J are TRBV6-6 and TRBJ1-2; 10 nucleotides line up with TRBD1. J was trimmed by 4 bases and V by 7 bases; bases with no gene match: 12. CDR1 is MNHNY, CDR2 SVGAGI, per germline (reference sequence). The CDR3 loop spans 16 amino acids. The CDR3 loop reads CASKDSWDRGIYGYTF. The CDR3 DNA reads TGTGCCAGCAAAGACAGCTGGGACAGGGGAATCTATGGCTACACCTTC.

The gene calls are TRBV4-1 and TRBJ1-5; 11 bases fit TRBD1. This CDR3 spans 19 amino acids. Germline CDR1 reads MGHRA; CDR2 reads YSYEKL. V was clipped by 1 base and J by 6 bases; unmatched bases: 14. This chain's CDR3 is CASSQVVWDRGSVGQPQHF. CDR3 bases: TGCGCCAGCAGCCAAGTTGTTTGGGACAGGGGGTCGGTGGGTCAGCCCCAGCATTTT.

This chain connects TRBV7-2 to TRBJ2-1; tentatively, D is TRBD1 (5 bases). Germline V gives CDR1 SGHTA, CDR2 FQGNSA. This CDR3 comprises 13 residues. Trimming pared 5 bases from V and 5 bases from J, leaving 10 bases between. The CDR3 bases are TGTGCCAGCAGCACCGACAGCAACAATGAGCAGTTCTTC. As protein: CASSTDSNNEQFF.

V is TRBV4-3 and J is TRBJ1-4; 9 nucleotides line up with TRBD1. Trimming took 0 bases from V and 0 from J; bases not matched to a gene: 8. Germline V lookup: CDR1 LGHNA, CDR2 YSLEER. The length of the CDR3 is 19 residues. The CDR3 nucleotides read TGCGCCAGCAGCCAAGATCTGGGACAGGGAACTGCAACTAATGAAAAACTGTTTTTT. Encoded protein: CASSQDLGQGTATNEKLFF.

The J gene is TRBJ2-3, the V gene TRBV7-8; TRBD2 matches at 10 bases. Trimming took 4 bases from V and 7 from J; bases not matched to a gene: 20. This CDR3 contains 19 residues. Germline CDR1 and CDR2: SGHVS and FQNEAQ. CDR3 residues: CASSSYASGGGHRPNTQYF. The CDR3 coding sequence is TGTGCCAGCAGCTCGTACGCCAGCGGGGGGGGCCACCGTCCGAATACGCAGTATTTT.

The sample holds a few counts of this clone. The chain combines TRBV11-2 with TRBJ2-5, with 13 bases that match TRBD2. This CDR3 spans 16 amino acids. The trim removed 1 base at V and 5 bases at J, leaving 4 bases unmatched. Looked up from germline, CDR1 is SGHAT and CDR2 is FQNNGV. The CDR3 DNA reads TGTGCCAGCAGCTTAGGGGAGACTAGCGGGAGGGAGACCCAGTACTTC. It is translated as CASSLGETSGRETQYF.

The table lists this clone with a few counts. The chain links TRBV7-8 to TRBJ2-3; D remains ambiguous. V lost 1 base and J 2 bases, leaving 7 bases between the germline ends. Germline V gene lookup returns CDR1 SGHVS and CDR2 FQNEAQ. The CDR3 consists of 14 residues. The CDR3 DNA reads as TGTGCCAGCAGCTTAGACATTGTCACAGATACGCAGTATTTT. Translation gives CASSLDIVTDTQYF. The complete variable domain, with remaining parts taken from reference TRBV7-8 and TRBJ2-3, reads GAGVSQSPRYKVAKRGQDVALRCDPISGHVSLFWYQQALGQGPEFLTYFQNEAQLDKSGLPSDRFFAERPEGSVSTLKIQRTQQEDSAVYLCASSLDIVTDTQYFGPGTRLTVL.

There are a few counts of this clone. The chain joins TRBV19 to TRBJ1-5; a possible D gene is TRBD1 (5 bases). CDR3 length equals 13 residues. V was cut by 4 bases and J by 6 bases, with 10 bases left in between. The V gene's germline CDR1 is LNHDA and CDR2 SQIVND (reference sequence). CDR3 sequence: CASSTNGGQPQHF. The CDR3 DNA follows: TGTGCCAGTAGTACCAACGGGGGTCAGCCCCAGCATTTT.

The chain combines TRBV6-6 with TRBJ1-1, with 8 nucleotides matching TRBD1. This CDR3 has 14 residues. The V segment lost 5 bases and the J segment 3 bases; nucleotides outside the gene matches: 5. From germline, CDR1 is MNHNY and CDR2 SVGAGI (reference sequence). The CDR3, as DNA: TGTGCCAGCAGTATAGGACAGGGTTACACTGAAGCTTTCTTT. It codes for CASSIGQGYTEAFF.

V and J are TRBV25-1 and TRBJ2-1; D call uncertain. From germline, CDR1 is MGHDK and CDR2 SYGVNS. V was clipped by 5 bases and J by 5 bases, with 16 bases between them. This CDR3 is 15 amino acids long. Here the CDR3 DNA reads TGTGCCAGCAGTTTTTCCAGTGCGGCAAACAATGAGCAGTTCTTC. This sequence encodes CASSFSSAANNEQFF.

The chain couples TRBV9 to TRBJ2-5; D gene unclear. This CDR3 has 16 residues. From germline, CDR1 is SGDLS and CDR2 YYNGEE. With 0 bases removed from V and 0 bases from J, the gap between germline ends came to 12 bases. The CDR3 region is CASSVGVESYQETQYF. The DNA of the CDR3 is TGTGCCAGCAGCGTAGGGGTGGAGTCGTACCAAGAGACCCAGTACTTC.

The V and J genes are TRBV5-6 and TRBJ2-5; 7 bases align to TRBD1. Losses at the gene ends were 3 bases for V and 2 bases for J; bases not matched to a gene: 7. This CDR3 is 15 amino acids long. Germline CDR1 and CDR2: SGHDT and YYEEEE. CDR3 DNA sequence: TGTGCCAGCAGCTCAGACAGGGATCTTCAAGAGACCCAGTACTTC. Protein product: CASSSDRDLQETQYF.

The V gene is TRBV5-1, the J gene TRBJ1-6; the D gene is possibly TRBD1 (6 bases). This CDR3 has 14 residues. Trimming removed 4 bases at V and 2 bases at J, with 7 bases between. Germline-derived CDR1 and CDR2 are SGHRS and YFSETQ. CDR3 loop: CASSRDTYNSPLHF. The DNA of the CDR3 is TGCGCCAGCAGCCGGGACACCTATAATTCACCCCTCCACTTT.

The rearrangement uses TRBV13 and TRBJ2-2, with 10 nucleotides matching TRBD2. From germline, CDR1 is PRHDT and CDR2 FYEKMQ (reference sequence). The J segment lost 7 bases and the V segment lost 5 bases, leaving 19 bases of the junction unmatched. This CDR3 contains 19 residues. CDR3 protein: CASSRQAPLAGGLGGELFF. The CDR3 DNA follows: TGTGCCAGCAGCCGACAGGCTCCATTAGCGGGAGGCCTCGGCGGGGAGCTGTTTTTT.

This rearrangement joins TRBV5-5 to TRBJ1-2; TRBD1 might be the D (5 bases). The germline V and J ends were trimmed by 4 bases and 8 bases, with 21 bases remaining between them. The CDR3 is 15 amino acids. Germline-derived CDR1 and CDR2 are SGHKS and YYEKEE (reference sequence). CDR3 nucleotide sequence: TGTGCCAGCAGCCCGATGGGGGGGAAGTTAATAGGCTACACCTTC. Its translation: CASSPMGGKLIGYTF.

The V gene is TRBV6-5, the J gene TRBJ2-3; TRBD1 matches at 10 bases. Germline CDR1 MNHEY, CDR2 SVGAGI. V gave up 2 bases and J gave up 6 bases; unmatched junction bases: 5. The CDR3 is made up of 15 amino acids. CDR3 DNA: TGTGCCAGCAGTTACGCGACAGGGGGCTCCGATACGCAGTATTTT. Amino acids: CASSYATGGSDTQYF.